This entry lists 26 T cell receptor beta chains sequenced from one sample in a study of blood T cell repertoires in COVID-19. Clones were read by immunoSEQ multiplex PCR, and TCRdb kept only the in-frame ones, dropping some. The top ten hold 5% to 8.5% of the sample, which has 360,000 or so clones, 90% seen once. Sequenced input: peripheral blood. These receptors were taken from a man between 18 and 35 years old with active or convalescent COVID-19.

The V call is TRBV7-9, the J call TRBJ2-7; the D gene is possibly TRBD2 (5 bases). The V end was cut by 3 bases, the J end by 7 bases, with 10 bases between. CDR1 and CDR2 from the germline V gene are SEHNR and FQNEAQ (reference sequence). This CDR3 has 12 residues. The CDR3: CASSFTREEQYF. The CDR3 nucleotides read TGTGCCAGCAGCTTCACGAGGGAAGAGCAGTACTTC.

CDR3 region: CASSSPTGWNTEAFF. The CDR3 DNA follows: TGTGCCAGCAGTTCCCCGACAGGGTGGAACACTGAAGCTTTCTTT. The J gene is TRBJ1-1, the V gene TRBV28, with 7 bases aligning to TRBD1. J was trimmed by 1 base and V by 4 bases; bases with no gene match: 6. Germline assignment: CDR1 MDHEN and CDR2 SYDVKM. The CDR3 length is 15 residues.

The V and J genes are TRBV3-1 (or the pseudogene TRBV3-2) and TRBJ1-1; TRBD1 is a possible D gene (5 bases). The CDR3 covers 15 residues. V was cut by 6 bases and J by 0 bases, with 14 bases left in between. Germline V lookup: CDR1 LGHDT, CDR2 YNNKEL (reference sequence). In DNA, the CDR3 is TGTGCCAGCAGTTCAGCAGACAGACTGAACACTGAAGCTTTCTTT. Amino acid sequence: CASSSADRLNTEAFF.

This clone has just a few counts. V is TRBV19 and J is TRBJ1-2; D gene ambiguous. The CDR3 runs to 14 residues. The ends were cut back, 3 bases at V and 3 bases at J, with 11 bases in the middle. The germline V gene encodes CDR1 LNHDA and CDR2 SQIVND (reference sequence). CDR3 DNA sequence: TGTGCCAGTAGTATTGGGCAGGAATACTATGGCTACACCTTC. This sequence encodes CASSIGQEYYGYTF.

This clone was picked up one time. V usage is TRBV7-2 and J usage is TRBJ1-2, with 8 bases aligning to TRBD1. V lost 5 bases to trimming and J lost 8 bases; unmatched junction nucleotides: 10. Germline CDR1 SGHTA, CDR2 FQGNSA. This CDR3 is built from 14 residues. The CDR3 loop reads CASSPGRQGAGYTF. CDR3 DNA: TGTGCCAGCAGCCCAGGGCGGCAGGGGGCCGGCTACACCTTC.

The V gene is TRBV4-1, the J gene TRBJ2-1; no definite D call. The V gene lost 1 base and the J gene lost 7 bases, with 8 bases spanning the gap. CDR3 length equals 13 residues. Germline V lookup: CDR1 MGHRA, CDR2 YSYEKL. CDR3 residues: CASSQGLANEQFF. The CDR3 DNA reads TGCGCCAGCAGCCAAGGACTCGCAAATGAGCAGTTCTTC.

V is TRBV11-2 and J is TRBJ2-1, with 9 positions matching TRBD2. The CDR3 consists of 17 residues. J gave up 6 bases and V 5 bases, and 14 bases lay outside the gene matches. Germline CDR1 reads SGHAT; CDR2 reads FQNNGV. The DNA for the CDR3 is TGTGCCAGCAGCCCAGCCCCTCTGGCGGGGGGGCCCAATGAGCAGTTCTTC. Protein: CASSPAPLAGGPNEQFF.

CDR3: CASSPDLQGWTDTQYF. CDR3 DNA: TGTGCCAGCAGCCCCGACCTTCAGGGTTGGACAGATACGCAGTATTTT. J is TRBJ2-3 and V is TRBV7-3, with a weak D call TRBD1 (5 bases). Germline V gene sequence: CDR1 SGHTA, CDR2 FQGTGA. The CDR3 length is 16 residues. V was pared by 5 bases and J by 3 bases, with 18 bases between.

On this clone: The sample has other DNA sequences that encode this CDR3 too. The chain links TRBV2 to TRBJ1-4, with D uncertain. With 3 bases removed from V and 1 base from J, the gap between germline ends came to 6 bases. CDR3 length equals 14 residues. Germline V CDR1 and CDR2: SNHLY, FYNNEI. CDR3: CASSDHRTNEKLFF. In nucleotides, the CDR3 is TGTGCCAGCAGTGATCACAGAACTAATGAAAAACTGTTTTTT. Full variable domain (rest looked up from reference TRBV2 and TRBJ1-4): EPEVTQTPSHQVTQMGQEVILRCVPISNHLYFYWYRQILGQKVEFLVSFYNNEISEKSEIFDDQFSVERPDGSNFTLKIRSTKLEDSAMYFCASSDHRTNEKLFFGSGTQLSVL.

The V call is TRBV11-2, the J call TRBJ2-7, with D maybe TRBD1 (6 bases). Germline V gene sequence: CDR1 SGHAT, CDR2 FQNNGV. Deletions cut 3 bases from V and 4 bases from J, with 22 bases between. The CDR3 runs to 17 residues. The CDR3 loop reads CASSFANPGQRRYEQYF. DNA for the CDR3: TGTGCCAGCAGCTTTGCCAATCCGGGACAAAGGCGATACGAGCAGTACTTC.

CDR3 coding DNA: TGTGCTAGTGGTTTGCGGACAGGGGGGTATACTGAAGCTTTCTTT. It codes for CASGLRTGGYTEAFF. This rearrangement joins TRBV12-5 to TRBJ1-1, with 10 bases fitting TRBD1. V shed 2 bases and J 5 bases; nucleotides not matched to a gene: 5. Germline V gene data show CDR1 as LGHNT and CDR2 as FRNRAP. This CDR3 region has 15 residues.

V and J are TRBV21-1 and TRBJ1-5; TRBD1, the table's D call, was not compared with the DNA. TRBV21-1 is classified as a pseudogene. The CDR3 covers 15 residues. CDR3 DNA sequence: TGTGCCAGCAGTCGTACAGGGGTTGGAAATCAGCCCCAGCATTTT. Its protein is CASSRTGVGNQPQHF.

The V and J genes are TRBV27 and TRBJ2-1; 9 nucleotides agree with TRBD2. CDR1 and CDR2 (germline): MNHEY, SMNVEV (reference sequence). Trimming at V came to 1 base and at J to 5 bases, leaving 3 bases not matched to a gene. The length of the CDR3 is 15 residues. The chain's CDR3 is CASSLWASGDNEQFF. CDR3 coding DNA: TGTGCCAGCAGTTTATGGGCTAGCGGGGACAATGAGCAGTTCTTC.

This clone was picked up one time. The chain employs TRBV19 and TRBJ1-1; 10 nucleotides align to TRBD1. J lost 5 bases, V lost 7 bases, and 13 bases had no gene match. Germline assignment: CDR1 LNHDA and CDR2 SQIVND (reference sequence). This CDR3 is 16 amino acids long. The CDR3 bases are TGTGCCAGTACCTTACCCGGGACAGGGGATGGGACTGAAGCTTTCTTT. This codes for CASTLPGTGDGTEAFF.

V and J are TRBV19 and TRBJ1-2; a weak D match, TRBD1 (6 bases). The CDR3 is 13 amino acids. Germline V gives CDR1 LNHDA, CDR2 SQIVND (reference sequence). V lost 6 bases and J 5 bases, leaving 13 bases between the germline ends. The CDR3 is CASSLDRAYGYTF. As DNA, the CDR3 is TGTGCCAGTAGCTTGGACAGAGCTTATGGCTACACCTTC.

The rearrangement uses TRBV18 and TRBJ1-2; D may be TRBD1 (6 bases). CDR3 length equals 15 residues. V was trimmed by 0 bases and J by 6 bases, leaving 14 bases between them. Per germline, CDR1 KGHSH and CDR2 LQKENI. DNA for the CDR3: TGTGCCAGCTCACCACCGTCCGGGACATCCCATGGCTACACCTTC. Translated: CASSPPSGTSHGYTF.

The chain joins TRBV27 to TRBJ2-5; D uncertain. CDR3 length: 16 residues. Germline lookup yields CDR1 MNHEY and CDR2 SMNVEV (reference sequence). Deletions cut 6 bases from V and 0 bases from J, with 17 bases between. Here the CDR3 reads CASSKHPAAYQETQYF. The CDR3 nucleotides are TGTGCCAGCAGCAAACACCCCGCGGCGTACCAAGAGACCCAGTACTTC.

The DNA for the CDR3 is TGTGCCTGGAACCGGGACAGGGGGCTTGGTGGCTACACCTTC. This translates into CAWNRDRGLGGYTF. The chain uses TRBV30 and TRBJ1-2; 12 bases line up with TRBD1. Looked up from germline, CDR1 is GTSNPN and CDR2 is SVGIG (reference sequence). The junction had 7 bases not matched to a gene; V was cut back by 4 bases and J by 7 bases. The CDR3 is made up of 14 amino acids. Looking up the rest from reference TRBV30 and TRBJ1-2 gives the full variable domain: SQTIHQWPATLVQPVGSPLSLECTVEGTSNPNLYWYRQAAGRGLQLLFYSVGIGQISSEVPQNLSASRPQDRQFILSSKKLLLSDSGFYLCAWNRDRGLGGYTFGSGTRLTVV.

The CDR3 bases are TGTGCCAGCAGGGACAGGGTTGAAAAACTGTTTTTT. This codes for CASRDRVEKLFF. The rearrangement links TRBV28 to TRBJ1-4; the match to TRBD1 covers 8 bases. J was trimmed by 7 bases and V by 6 bases; bases with no gene match: 1. Per germline, CDR1 MDHEN and CDR2 SYDVKM. The CDR3 loop spans 12 amino acids.

The gene calls are TRBV18 and TRBJ2-5; D may be TRBD2 (7 bases). CDR3 length: 16 amino acids. Germline lookup yields CDR1 KGHSH and CDR2 LQKENI. Trimming took off 3 bases at V and 1 base at J, with 15 bases between the two ends. The CDR3 bases are TGTGCCAGCTCACCCCGGAGGGGGGGCACCCAAGAGACCCAGTACTTC. This codes for CASSPRRGGTQETQYF.

This chain connects TRBV3-1 (or the pseudogene TRBV3-2) to TRBJ2-1; maybe TRBD1 (6 bases). V dropped 4 bases and J dropped 7 bases, with 20 bases sitting between them. From germline, CDR1 is LGHDT and CDR2 YNNKEL (reference sequence). CDR3 size: 16 residues. DNA of the CDR3: TGTGCCAGCAGCCTCCCCCCCGGGACACCCGGTAATGAGCAGTTCTTC. Translation gives CASSLPPGTPGNEQFF.

This chain joins TRBV7-9 and TRBJ2-7; D might be TRBD2 (6 bases). This CDR3 spans 15 amino acids. The ends were cut back, 1 base at V and 0 bases at J, with 10 bases in the middle. Germline CDR1 SEHNR, CDR2 FQNEAQ (reference sequence). Here the CDR3 reads CASSLVAGSSYEQYF. The CDR3 DNA sequence: TGTGCCAGCAGCTTAGTCGCGGGGTCCTCCTACGAGCAGTACTTC.

This clone was detected a few times. Other DNA sequences in this specimen translate into the identical CDR3. The V and J genes are TRBV5-1 and TRBJ1-1; TRBD1 is a possible D gene (5 bases). Trimming took off 0 bases at V and 4 bases at J, with 7 bases between the two ends. CDR1 is SGHRS and CDR2 is YFSETQ in the germline V gene. CDR3 length equals 13 residues. This CDR3 reads CASSLGGATEAFF. The CDR3 nucleotides read TGCGCCAGCAGCTTGGGTGGGGCCACTGAAGCTTTCTTT.

The count of this clone is one. This chain connects TRBV5-6 to TRBJ2-4; 11 bases line up with TRBD1. CDR1 is SGHDT and CDR2 is YYEEEE in the germline V gene. J was trimmed by 8 bases and V by 6 bases; bases with no gene match: 10. This CDR3 contains 15 residues. CDR3 sequence: CASTYSGTGGDIQYF. CDR3 sequence (DNA): TGTGCCAGCACCTACTCCGGGACAGGGGGAGACATTCAGTACTTC.

The rearrangement joins TRBV7-3 to TRBJ1-1, with 9 bases fitting TRBD1. The germline V gene has CDR1 SGHTA and CDR2 FQGTGA. This CDR3 is built from 13 residues. Unmatched junction bases numbered 3, after V lost 3 bases and J lost 7 bases. In DNA, the CDR3 is TGTGCCAGCAGCTTGGGGACAGGGTATGAAGCTTTCTTT. This encodes CASSLGTGYEAFF.

The chain joins TRBV15 to TRBJ1-2; TRBD1 is a possible D gene (5 bases). CDR1 and CDR2 (germline): LNHNV, YYDKDF (reference sequence). V gave up 5 bases and J gave up 1 base, with 11 bases separating them. The CDR3 is 14 amino acids. The CDR3 here is CATSRSGLNYGYTF. DNA for the CDR3: TGTGCCACCAGCCGTTCGGGACTTAACTATGGCTACACCTTC.